Listed below are T cell receptor beta chains from one sample, sequenced in a study of T cell responses to AZD1222 COVID-19 vaccine. Some clones are missing from TCRdb's copy, which holds only in-frame ones; the method was immunoSEQ multiplex PCR. This sample has 100,000 to 150,000 clones, with around 94% found just once. The source material was peripheral blood, sampled on day 0 of AZD1222 vaccination. These receptors were taken from an adult in good health. Each CDR3 is given with its conserved first and last residue. D genes are given only for firm matches.

cdr3_aa cdr3_nt v_call d_call j_call
CASSPTGNIGNTIYF TGTGCCAGCTCACCGACAGGGAATATCGGAAACACCATATATTTT TRBV18 TRBD1 TRBJ1-3
CASTGQLNTEAFF TGCGCCAGCACGGGGCAGTTGAACACTGAAGCTTTCTTT TRBV5-1 NA TRBJ1-1
CAWSPSYGYTF TGTGCCTGGAGCCCCAGCTATGGCTACACCTTC TRBV30 NA TRBJ1-2
CASSVPLDRSGSYEQYF TGTGCCAGCAGTGTTCCCCTCGACAGGTCAGGCTCCTACGAGCAGTACTTC TRBV2 NA TRBJ2-7
CASSEEVYRNEQFF TGTGCCAGCAGTGAAGAAGTCTATCGCAATGAGCAGTTCTTC TRBV2 NA TRBJ2-1
CASSQVQTYGYTF TGTGCCAGCAGCCAGGTGCAGACCTATGGCTACACCTTC TRBV3-1/TRBV3-2 NA TRBJ1-2
CASSYGGGQYF TGTGCCAGCAGTTACGGCGGGGGGCAGTACTTC TRBV6-5 TRBD2 TRBJ2-7
CASSQADTAYEQYF TGTGCCAGCAGCCAAGCAGACACAGCCTACGAGCAGTACTTC TRBV4-2 NA TRBJ2-7
CASSLGDRGGEKLFF TGCGCCAGCAGCTTGGGGGACAGGGGTGGTGAAAAACTGTTTTTT TRBV5-1 TRBD1 TRBJ1-4
CASRVEGTGNTIYF TGTGCCAGCAGGGTGGAGGGGACCGGAAACACCATATATTTT TRBV2 NA TRBJ1-3
CASSHPDPKTQYF TGTGCCAGCAGCCACCCAGATCCAAAGACCCAGTACTTC TRBV6-5 NA TRBJ2-5
CASSLVARGPQPQHF TGTGCCAGCAGCTTAGTGGCCAGGGGGCCTCAGCCCCAGCATTTT TRBV7-8 TRBD1 TRBJ1-5
CASSLSGEFNQPQHF TGTGCCAGCAGCCTTTCGGGCGAATTCAATCAGCCCCAGCATTTT TRBV7-2 NA TRBJ1-5
CASSPSLSGGAAFF TGTGCCAGCAGCCCCTCCCTTTCCGGGGGCGCAGCTTTCTTT TRBV7-9 NA TRBJ1-1
CASSPDRGTYEQYF TGTGCCAGCAGTCCGGACAGGGGGACCTACGAGCAGTACTTC TRBV6-5 TRBD1 TRBJ2-7
CASSQEGGNTIYF TGTGCCAGCAGCCAAGAGGGTGGAAACACCATATATTTT TRBV3-1/TRBV3-2 NA TRBJ1-3
CASSPATGANYGYTF TGTGCCAGCAGCCCCGCGACAGGGGCTAACTATGGCTACACCTTC TRBV5-4 TRBD1 TRBJ1-2
CASSPTGTYGYTF TGTGCCAGCAGCCCGACAGGTACCTATGGCTACACCTTC TRBV28 NA TRBJ1-2
CASSLDGSPYNEQFF TGCGCCAGCAGCTTGGACGGGAGTCCCTACAATGAGCAGTTCTTC TRBV5-1 NA TRBJ2-1
CSVGDLPIGSYGYTF TGCAGCGTGGGGGACTTGCCCATAGGTTCGTATGGCTACACCTTC TRBV29-1 NA TRBJ1-2
CAWSGGGNTIYF TGTGCCTGGAGTGGGGGAGGAAACACCATATATTTT TRBV30 NA TRBJ1-3
CASTSPGTEAFF TGTGCCAGCACGTCCCCTGGAACTGAAGCTTTCTTT TRBV27 NA TRBJ1-1